These 6 T cell receptor beta chains share one sample of origin, sequenced in a study of cytomegalovirus exposure and HLA in healthy donors. In the PCR, 60 Vbeta and 13 Jbeta primers were used. The data were produced by immunoSEQ multiplex PCR, yet TCRdb's version contains in-frame clones alone and is incomplete. The data contain about 82,000 clones, about 9.4% of them singletons. The sequencing input was PBMCs. The receptors were sampled from a man between 60 and 70 years old in good health and CMV-seropositive.

This chain links TRBV7-2 with TRBJ1-5, with D possibly matching TRBD1 (5 bases). The length of the CDR3 is 15 residues. Trimming removed 0 bases from V and 3 bases from J, with 9 bases in between. The germline V gene encodes CDR1 SGHTA and CDR2 FQGNSA. CDR3 in DNA: TGTGCCAGCAGCTTAGCTGGAGGGGCCAATCAGCCCCAGCATTTT. It translates to CASSLAGGANQPQHF.

This rearrangement joins TRBV19 to TRBJ1-5; 11 nucleotides agree with TRBD1. The CDR3 has 17 residues. Germline V gene sequence: CDR1 LNHDA, CDR2 SQIVND (reference sequence). V dropped 3 bases and J dropped 2; count of bases not matched to a gene: 6. Here the CDR3 DNA reads TGTGCCAGTAGTATGGGACAGGGGGTGGTAGGCAATCAGCCCCAGCATTTT. Translating gives CASSMGQGVVGNQPQHF.

The rearrangement joins TRBV4-1 to TRBJ2-7, with 9 positions matching TRBD2. Germline V gene lookup returns CDR1 MGHRA and CDR2 YSYEKL. V lost 2 bases, J lost 3 bases, and 5 bases stayed unmatched. This CDR3 comprises 15 residues. The CDR3 DNA reads TGCGCCAGCAGCCAACTAGCGGGGATACTCTACGAGCAGTACTTC. This translates into CASSQLAGILYEQYF.

The genes are TRBV19 and TRBJ2-5, with 7 bases aligning to TRBD1. CDR1 is LNHDA, CDR2 SQIVND, per germline (reference sequence). This CDR3 region has 14 residues. V gave up 5 bases and J gave up 4 bases; unmatched junction bases: 7. The chain's CDR3 is CASSPRQGAETQYF. CDR3 sequence (DNA): TGTGCCAGTAGTCCTCGACAGGGAGCAGAGACCCAGTACTTC.

This clone was observed a handful of times. V and J are TRBV2 and TRBJ1-2, with 8 bases aligning to TRBD1. The germline V gene encodes CDR1 SNHLY and CDR2 FYNNEI. Trimming removed 8 bases from V and 3 bases from J; junction bases left unmatched: 8. This CDR3 has 14 amino acids. CDR3 nucleotide sequence: TGTGCCAGCGCCGCGACAGGGGTCGACTATGGCTACACCTTC. Residues: CASAATGVDYGYTF.

This clone has only a few counts. CDR3 residues: CASSHVDRGDEKLFF. The CDR3 DNA follows: TGCGCCAGCAGCCATGTGGACAGGGGTGATGAAAAACTGTTTTTT. V is TRBV4-1 and J is TRBJ1-4, with 9 bases identical to TRBD1. CDR1 and CDR2 (germline): MGHRA, YSYEKL. The ends lost 3 bases at V and 6 bases at J; junction bases unmatched: 5. CDR3 size: 15 residues.